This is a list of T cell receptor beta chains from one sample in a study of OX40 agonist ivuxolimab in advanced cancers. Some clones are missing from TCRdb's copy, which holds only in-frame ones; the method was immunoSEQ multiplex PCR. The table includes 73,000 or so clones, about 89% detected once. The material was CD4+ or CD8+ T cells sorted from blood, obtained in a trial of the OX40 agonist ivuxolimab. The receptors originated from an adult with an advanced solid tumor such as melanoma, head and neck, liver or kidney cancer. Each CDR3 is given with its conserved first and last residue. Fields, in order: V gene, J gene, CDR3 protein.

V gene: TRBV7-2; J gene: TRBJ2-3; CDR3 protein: CASSLLALSSTDTQYF
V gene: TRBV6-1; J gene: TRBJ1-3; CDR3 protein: CASMALSTGNTIYF
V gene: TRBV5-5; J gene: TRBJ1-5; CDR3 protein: CASGNTKGEPQHF
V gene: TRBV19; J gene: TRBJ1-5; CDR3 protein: CASSIATGGQPQHF
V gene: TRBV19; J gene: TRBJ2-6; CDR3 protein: CASSTRGGSALSGANVLTF
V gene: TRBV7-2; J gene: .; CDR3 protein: CASSYTGYEQYF
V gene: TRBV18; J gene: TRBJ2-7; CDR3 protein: CASSPSRRREFDEQYF
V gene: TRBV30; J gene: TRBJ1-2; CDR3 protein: CAQRGRASYGYTF
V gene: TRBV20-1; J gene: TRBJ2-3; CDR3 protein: CRIRGDTQYF
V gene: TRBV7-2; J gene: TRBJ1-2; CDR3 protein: CASSRPGTGNYGYTF
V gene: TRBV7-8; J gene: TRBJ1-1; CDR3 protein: CASSLEAGGLNTEAFF
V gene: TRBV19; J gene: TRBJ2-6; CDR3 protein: CASSVAPDRFRASGANVLTF
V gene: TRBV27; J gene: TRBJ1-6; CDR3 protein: CASSHGQGQYYNSPLHF
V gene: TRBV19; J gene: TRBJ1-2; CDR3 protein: CASSSSIPGGYTF
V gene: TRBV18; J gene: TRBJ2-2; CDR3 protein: CASQWTGYAGELFF
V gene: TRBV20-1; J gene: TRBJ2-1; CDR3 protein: CSPTGNEQFF
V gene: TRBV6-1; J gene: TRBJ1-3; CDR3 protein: CASSEPGWGSLRTIYF
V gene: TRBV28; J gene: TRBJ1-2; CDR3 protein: CASSTGVANYGYTF
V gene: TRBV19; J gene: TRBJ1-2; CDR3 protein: CASSPGRGLGAYGYTF
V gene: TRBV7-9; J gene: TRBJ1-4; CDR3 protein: CASSWTGSTNEKLFF
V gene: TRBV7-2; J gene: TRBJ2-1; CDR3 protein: CASSFPGAVMFF
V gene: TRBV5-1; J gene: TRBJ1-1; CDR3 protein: CASSPAGTGLNTEAFF
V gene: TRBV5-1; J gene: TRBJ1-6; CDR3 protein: CASSFERGDSPLHF
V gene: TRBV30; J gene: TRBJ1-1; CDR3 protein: CAWRRNSWSAFGDFF
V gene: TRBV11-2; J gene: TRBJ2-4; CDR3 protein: CASSLSYPGEGAKNIQYF
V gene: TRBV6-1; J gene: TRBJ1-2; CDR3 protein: CASLTSTGNYGYTF
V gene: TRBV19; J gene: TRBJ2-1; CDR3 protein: CASSIKGLSGNEQFF
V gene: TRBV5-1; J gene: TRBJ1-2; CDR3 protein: CASSSTLGDPGGYTF
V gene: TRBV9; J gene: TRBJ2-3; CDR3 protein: CASSVRTGLSSDTQYF
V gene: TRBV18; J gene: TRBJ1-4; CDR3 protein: CASSQSGTQNEKLFF
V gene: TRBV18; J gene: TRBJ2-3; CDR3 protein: CASSPTWREGADTQYF
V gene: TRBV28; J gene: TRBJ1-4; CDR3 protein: CASGLKRTGAAKLFF
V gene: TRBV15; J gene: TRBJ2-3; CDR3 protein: CATSRGTSPPYTDTQYF
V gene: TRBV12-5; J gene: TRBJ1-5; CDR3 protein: CASAREGPNQPQHF
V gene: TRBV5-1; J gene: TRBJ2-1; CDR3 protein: CASSLLESYNEQFF
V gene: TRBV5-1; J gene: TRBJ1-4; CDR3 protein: CASSLGGPGEKLFF
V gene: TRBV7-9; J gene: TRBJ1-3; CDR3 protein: CASSLVTGKGNTIYF
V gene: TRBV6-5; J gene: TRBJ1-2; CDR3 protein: CASSYLDLGQYGYTF
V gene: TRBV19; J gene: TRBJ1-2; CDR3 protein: CASSIRADRYGYTF
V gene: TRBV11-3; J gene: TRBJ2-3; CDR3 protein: CASSLGPMRTSGCTDTQYF
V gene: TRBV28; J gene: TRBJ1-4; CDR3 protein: CASTPGTANEKLFF
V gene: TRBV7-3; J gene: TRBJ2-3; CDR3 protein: CASSLQQGRPDTQYF
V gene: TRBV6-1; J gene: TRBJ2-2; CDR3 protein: CASSEIGNRRLAGNTGELFF
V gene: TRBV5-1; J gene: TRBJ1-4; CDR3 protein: CASSLQGGANEKLFF
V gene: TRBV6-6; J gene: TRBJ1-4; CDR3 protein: CASCDRDGRVEKLFF
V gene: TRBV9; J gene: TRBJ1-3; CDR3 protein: CASSVAPLTGAGNTIYF
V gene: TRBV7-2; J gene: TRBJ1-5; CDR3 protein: CASRKDRAPNQPQHF
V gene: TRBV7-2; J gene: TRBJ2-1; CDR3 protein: CASSPGGAGAGGEQFF
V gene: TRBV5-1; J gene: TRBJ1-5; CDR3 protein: CASSLDRGGDQPQHF
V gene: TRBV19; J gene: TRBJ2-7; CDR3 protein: CASSINSGAAYEQYF
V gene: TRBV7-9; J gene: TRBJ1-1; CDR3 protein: CASNSGTWGTEAFF